These 22 T cell receptor beta chains were sequenced from one sample in a study of read filtering for tumor transcriptome and immune sequencing. Molecular barcoded adaptors covering alpha/delta and beta/gamma chains were used on roughly 400 ng RNA. TCRdb processed the reads anew with MiXCR; each CDR3 protein has one entry. This sample has some 38,000 distinct CDR3 sequences, with 12% found just once. Sequenced material: a population of CD138-negative cells sorted from bone marrow. These receptors all come from a donor at least 40 years old with multiple myeloma.

This clonotype has a handful of counts. The gene calls are TRBV2 and TRBJ2-1, with TRBD2 matching over 12 bases. After removal of 5 bases from V and 4 bases from J, the junction contained 3 bases not matched to a gene. Germline CDR1 and CDR2: SNHLY and FYNNEI. The CDR3 has 15 residues. The DNA of the CDR3 is TGTGCCAGCAGTCGACTAGCGGGGGCGTACAATGAGCAGTTCTTC. This translates into CASSRLAGAYNEQFF.

At least ten counts were recorded for this clonotype. The chain recombines TRBV7-9 with TRBJ2-1, with D uncertain. The CDR3 extends over 12 amino acids. Germline-derived CDR1 and CDR2 are SEHNR and FQNEAQ (reference sequence). V was shortened by 1 base and J by 8 bases, with 6 bases between the two germline ends. The CDR3 loop is CASSLDSYEQFF. As DNA, the CDR3 is TGTGCCAGCAGCTTAGATAGCTATGAGCAGTTCTTC. The full variable domain, in which reference TRBV7-9 and TRBJ2-1 provide the parts outside the CDR3, is DTGVSQNPRHKITKRGQNVTFRCDPISEHNRLYWYRQTLGQGPEFLTYFQNEAQLEKSRLLSDRFSAERPKGSFSTLEIQRTEQGDSAMYLCASSLDSYEQFFGPGTRLTVL.

This clonotype was seen many times. The gene calls are TRBV15 and TRBJ2-7; D possibly corresponds to TRBD2 (6 bases). Germline V gene sequence: CDR1 LNHNV, CDR2 YYDKDF (reference sequence). Trimming stripped 0 bases from V and 5 bases from J, with 17 bases between. This CDR3 has 16 amino acids. The DNA of the CDR3 is TGTGCCACCAGCAGAGATCGGGGGAATTCGTTGAACGAGCAGTACTTC. Its translation is CATSRDRGNSLNEQYF. Together with reference TRBV15 and TRBJ2-7, the CDR3 gives the full variable domain: DAMVIQNPRYQVTQFGKPVTLSCSQTLNHNVMYWYQQKSSQAPKLLFHYYDKDFNNEADTPDNFQSRRPNTSFCFLDIRSPGLGDTAMYLCATSRDRGNSLNEQYFGPGTRLTVT.

For this clonotype: A much bigger clone sits one base away, suggesting this may be a read error. V is TRBV28 and J is TRBJ2-5; 9 bases map to TRBD2. The trim removed 11 bases at V and 4 bases at J, leaving 14 bases unmatched. This CDR3 is 15 amino acids long. The germline V gene has CDR1 MDHEN and CDR2 SYDVKM. The CDR3 region has the DNA TGTGCCTCGAAACCCTGGCGGGGGGGCCTAGAGACCCAGTACTTC. Its translation is CASKPWRGGLETQYF. Supplemented by reference TRBV28 and TRBJ2-5, the full variable domain reads DVKVTQSSRYLVKRTGEKVFLECVQDMDHENMFWYRQDPGLGLRLIYFSYDVKMKEKGDIPEGYSVSREKKERFSLILESASTNQTSMYLCASKPWRGGLETQYFGPGTRLLVL.

This clonotype came up many times. The chain joins TRBV19 to TRBJ1-5, with D uncertain. The CDR3 runs to 13 residues. Germline CDR1 and CDR2: LNHDA and SQIVND (reference sequence). The ends were cut back, 2 bases at V and 5 bases at J, with 7 bases in the middle. The CDR3 bases are TGTGCCAGTAGTATATCCCGAGATCAGCCCCAGCATTTT. This gives the protein CASSISRDQPQHF.

This clonotype was counted many times. The V call is TRBV7-6, the J call TRBJ2-3, with D perhaps being TRBD1 or TRBD2 (5 bases each). The CDR3 runs to 14 residues. The ends were cut back, 5 bases at V and 3 bases at J, with 12 bases in the middle. In germline, CDR1 is SGHVS, CDR2 FNYEAQ. DNA for the CDR3: TGTGCCAGCAGCCGTGGGGGAGCAACAGATACGCAGTATTTT. It encodes CASSRGGATDTQYF.

The table lists this clonotype with many counts. The rearrangement uses TRBV9 and TRBJ2-2; D call uncertain. CDR1 is SGDLS, CDR2 YYNGEE, per germline. Trimming left V 6 bases short and J 7 bases short, with 13 bases between. This CDR3 has 13 residues. CDR3 loop: CASNPTPGGELFF. The CDR3 DNA follows: TGTGCCAGCAACCCAACCCCAGGCGGGGAGCTGTTTTTT.

This clonotype was observed at least ten times. The rearrangement joins TRBV4-1 to TRBJ1-1; tentatively, D is TRBD1 (5 bases). V was pared by 1 base and J by 4 bases, with 19 bases between. The CDR3 runs 17 residues. Germline loops: CDR1 MGHRA, CDR2 YSYEKL. The CDR3 nucleotides read TGCGCCAGCAGCCAAGTACTCTTCGGGAGGGGTGCCACTGAAGCTTTCTTT. Its protein is CASSQVLFGRGATEAFF.

This clonotype was observed at least ten times. The chain employs TRBV27 and TRBJ2-2, with 10 bases identical to TRBD1. The CDR3 runs 13 residues. Germline assignment: CDR1 MNHEY and CDR2 SMNVEV (reference sequence). V dropped 5 bases and J dropped 8; count of bases not matched to a gene: 2. The CDR3 DNA reads TGTGCCAGCAGTCGGGACAGGGGAGGGGAGCTGTTTTTT. Protein product: CASSRDRGGELFF.

This clonotype was observed at least ten times. The chain uses TRBV5-6 and TRBJ2-1; either TRBD1 or TRBD2 may fit D (5 bases each). V lost 2 bases and J 0 bases, leaving 9 bases between the germline ends. CDR1 is SGHDT and CDR2 is YYEEEE in the germline V gene. This CDR3 contains 15 residues. The CDR3 nucleotides read TGTGCCAGCAGCTTCTGGGGACCCTCCTACAATGAGCAGTTCTTC. This encodes CASSFWGPSYNEQFF.

This clonotype was counted a few times. The V and J genes are TRBV20-1 and TRBJ2-5; D is perhaps TRBD1 (6 bases). With 1 base removed from V and 5 bases from J, the gap between germline ends came to 11 bases. This CDR3 spans 13 amino acids. Per the germline V gene, CDR1 is DFQATT and CDR2 is SNEGSKA (reference sequence). The CDR3 DNA sequence: TGCAGTGCTAGAGTTTGGGACACGGAGACCCAGTACTTC. It specifies CSARVWDTETQYF.

Comment on this clonotype: A junction end diverges from the germline sequence, so it may reflect a read error. The CDR3 spells CASGSHGGQEAQYF. DNA of the CDR3: TGTGCCAGCGGCTCCCATGGGGGGCAAGAGGCCCAGTACTTC. The chain employs TRBV7-6 and TRBJ2-5; possibly TRBD1 or TRBD2 for D (6 bases each). CDR1 is SGHVS, CDR2 FNYEAQ, per germline. The CDR3 is 14 amino acids.

This clonotype appeared many times. This chain links TRBV29-1 with TRBJ1-2; D is uncertain. The CDR3 is 11 amino acids. Looked up from germline, CDR1 is SQVTM and CDR2 is ANQGSEA. V was pared by 5 bases and J by 2 bases, with 6 bases between. The CDR3 DNA reads as TGCAGCGTTCCCACCAACTATGGCTACACCTTC. It yields the protein CSVPTNYGYTF.

This clonotype came up many times. The genes are TRBV20-1 and TRBJ1-5, with D tentatively TRBD1 (5 bases). Germline CDR1 reads DFQATT; CDR2 reads SNEGSKA (reference sequence). This CDR3 has 14 residues. Between the trimmed V and J ends, which lost 7 bases and 6 bases, there was a span of 19 bases. In DNA, the CDR3 is TGCAGTGTTCCCCGTGGGGGTTACGGTCAGCCCCAGCATTTT. Translated: CSVPRGGYGQPQHF.

This clonotype was detected many times. The chain couples TRBV7-9 to TRBJ1-1; TRBD1 matches at 9 bases. V lost 6 bases to trimming and J lost 5 bases; unmatched junction nucleotides: 10. This CDR3 region has 15 residues. Germline assignment: CDR1 SEHNR and CDR2 FQNEAQ (reference sequence). DNA of the CDR3: TGTGCCAGCAGACCGCAACAGGGGGCAGGGACTGAAGCTTTCTTT. The encoded protein is CASRPQQGAGTEAFF. The whole variable domain, filled in from reference TRBV7-9 and TRBJ1-1, reads DTGVSQNPRHKITKRGQNVTFRCDPISEHNRLYWYRQTLGQGPEFLTYFQNEAQLEKSRLLSDRFSAERPKGSFSTLEIQRTEQGDSAMYLCASRPQQGAGTEAFFGQGTRLTVV.

Concerning this clonotype: Germline is not matched at one junction end, which may reflect a read error. The chain combines TRBV20-1 with TRBJ2-3; no reliable D call. CDR3 size: 13 residues. Germline values: CDR1 DFQATT, CDR2 SNEGSKA (reference sequence). CDR3 amino acids: CSASGPIRDTLYF. CDR3 coding DNA: TGCAGTGCTAGCGGACCTATCCGAGATACGCTGTATTTT.

Ten or more counts support this clonotype. The gene calls are TRBV12-3 or TRBV12-4 and TRBJ2-1; TRBD1 might be the D (6 bases). Trimming took off 2 bases at V and 5 bases at J, with 13 bases between the two ends. CDR3 length equals 15 residues. The CDR3 spells CASSLSIQGHNEQFF. The CDR3 DNA follows: TGTGCCAGCAGTTTATCCATACAGGGCCACAATGAGCAGTTCTTC.

This clonotype was counted a few times. Germline and junction disagree at one end, which may indicate a read error. The chain has TRBV20-1 and TRBJ2-7, with D hard to call. The CDR3 runs to 11 residues. The V gene's germline CDR1 is DFQATT and CDR2 SNEGSKA (reference sequence). The CDR3 region has the DNA TGCAGTGCCCTAGAGAGATACGTGCAGTACTTC. Its translation: CSALERYVQYF.

The chain is built from TRBV4-1 and TRBJ1-2, with TRBD1 as a possible D gene (6 bases). Germline CDR1 and CDR2: MGHRA and YSYEKL. The CDR3 length is 13 residues. V lost 4 bases to trimming and J lost 4 bases, with 10 bases between them. CDR3 protein: CASSPDRLYGYTF. Written as DNA, the CDR3 is TGCGCCAGCAGCCCTGACAGGCTCTATGGCTACACCTTC.

This clonotype has at least ten counts. V gene TRBV3-1 combines with J gene TRBJ1-2; unclear D gene. CDR1 and CDR2 from the germline V gene are LGHDT and YNNKEL (reference sequence). The CDR3 is 13 residues long. V shed 1 base and J shed 4 bases, with 7 bases lying between them. In DNA, the CDR3 is TGTGCCAGCAGCCAAGGTCAGGTCTATGGCTACACCTTC. It codes for CASSQGQVYGYTF.

This clonotype has at least ten counts. The chain uses TRBV29-1 and TRBJ2-3, with 8 bases matching TRBD1. CDR3 length equals 14 residues. With V trimmed by 3 bases and J by 5 bases, 7 bases remained unmatched. CDR1 is SQVTM, CDR2 ANQGSEA, per germline. CDR3 loop: CSVDLDRVKDTQYF. CDR3 bases: TGCAGCGTTGACTTGGACAGGGTAAAAGATACGCAGTATTTT.

The CDR3 bases are TGTGCCAGCAGCTTAGGTCTGGTGGCCCTCTATGGCTACACCTTC. Translation gives CASSLGLVALYGYTF. The chain uses TRBV7-9 and TRBJ1-2; D not certain. Trimming pared 1 base from V and 4 bases from J, leaving 13 bases between. Germline-derived CDR1 and CDR2 are SEHNR and FQNEAQ (reference sequence). The CDR3 loop spans 15 amino acids.